This T cell receptor beta chain was observed in a study of shared clonotypes between healthy human individuals. In regard to this clone: The antigen remains undetermined.

The trim removed 6 bases at V and 6 bases at J, leaving 7 bases unmatched. CDR3 length: 14 amino acids. Germline assignment: CDR1 SNHLY and CDR2 FYNNEI. It was at deep level that the assay was run. Only in-frame clones appear in the TCRdb table, and some are missing; sequencing was by immunoSEQ multiplex PCR. The sample lists around 2,000,000 clones, over 85% occurring once. General study findings and limits: In this cohort, only blood was sampled, and tissue repertoires likely differ.

Caucasian adults living in Nashville, Tennessee, provided all samples. The chain joins TRBV2 to TRBJ1-5; 8 bases fit TRBD1. What was sequenced was naive CD4+ T cells sorted from blood. As for subset: CD45RA+ positively selected. The receptor was derived from a young man in good health. The CDR3 here is CASRGGQGSQPQHF. CDR3 DNA sequence: TGTGCCAGCAGAGGAGGACAGGGAAGTCAGCCCCAGCATTTT.